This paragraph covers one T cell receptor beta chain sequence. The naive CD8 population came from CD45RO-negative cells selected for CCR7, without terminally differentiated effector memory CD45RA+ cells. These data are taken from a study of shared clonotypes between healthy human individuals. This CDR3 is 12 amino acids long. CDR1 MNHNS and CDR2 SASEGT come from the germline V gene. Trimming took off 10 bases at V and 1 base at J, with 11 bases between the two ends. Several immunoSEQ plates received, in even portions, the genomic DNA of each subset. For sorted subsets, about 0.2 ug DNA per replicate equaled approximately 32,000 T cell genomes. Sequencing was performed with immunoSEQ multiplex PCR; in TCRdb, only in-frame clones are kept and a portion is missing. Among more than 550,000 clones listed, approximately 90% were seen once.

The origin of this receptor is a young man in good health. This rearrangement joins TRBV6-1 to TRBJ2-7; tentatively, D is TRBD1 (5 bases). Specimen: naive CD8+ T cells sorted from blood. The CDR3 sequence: CAIRDLSYEQYF. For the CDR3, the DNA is TGTGCCATCAGGGATCTATCCTACGAGCAGTACTTC.